Only one count was recorded for the clone carrying this T cell receptor beta chain. Its antigen is still unknown. RNA, once extracted, was reverse transcribed into cDNA for use as the sequencing template. TCRdb's table, derived via immunoSEQ multiplex PCR, lists solely in-frame clones and lacks some. Here the sample spans about 150,000 clones, about 53% being singletons. Trimming pared 5 bases from V and 0 bases from J, leaving 14 bases between. CDR1 and CDR2 (germline): SGHVS, FNYEAQ. This CDR3 spans 15 amino acids. This entry is derived from a study of CD8+ T cells in alopecia areata. Overall study: Those patients who were treated received oral tofacitinib, which was given at 5 to 10 mg twice daily for moderate-to-severe alopecia areata. After 6 to 18 months of tofacitinib, follow-up continued 6 months off drug. Findings of the study overall: Whereas mice showed it more clearly, TCR sharing across patients was murkier, possibly because of HLA. Normal skin's resident alphabeta T cells are sequenced alongside lesional scalp T cells.

The source was CD8+ T cells sorted from blood, collected at week 0. The chain carries TRBV7-6 and TRBJ2-7; D may be TRBD1 or TRBD2 (5 bases each). The source is a human donor with alopecia areata. The CDR3, as DNA: TGTGCCAGCAGCCCCGGGGCAGGGTACTCCTACGAGCAGTACTTC. Translating it yields CASSPGAGYSYEQYF.